This TCR beta chain was recovered during a study of blood T cell repertoires in COVID-19. Study overall: The samples span acute and convalescent COVID-19 from the United States, Italy and Spain. Nucleic acid was either cDNA or gDNA, and it came from T cells, B-cell-depleted T cells, or PBMCs.

Per the authors' pipeline: Researchers report that nucleated cell counts were estimated from reference gene primer amplification. Clones were read by immunoSEQ multiplex PCR, and TCRdb kept only the in-frame ones, dropping some. From that table come the V and J calls and clone size; the DNA was used to work out D and trimming. The sample shows more than 100,000 clones, roughly 85% of them seen only once. Trimming shortened V by 9 bases and J by 4 bases, and 15 bases separated the two germline ends. The CDR3 length is 13 residues. From germline, CDR1 is MDHEN and CDR2 SYDVKM. The specimen was peripheral blood. The clonotype comes from a man aged 45-60 years in a cohort sampled during active COVID-19. This sequence joins TRBV28 and TRBJ1-1; D not resolved. The CDR3 reads CASIGVGGTEAFF. The CDR3 DNA reads TGTGCCAGTATCGGGGTCGGAGGCACTGAAGCTTTCTTT.